The 27 T cell receptor beta chains below all came from one sample that was sequenced in a study of cytomegalovirus exposure and HLA in healthy donors. Use of 60 Vbeta and 13 Jbeta primers characterized the PCR. Profiled with immunoSEQ multiplex PCR; TCRdb holds only in-frame clones, not every one. Counted here are roughly 150,000 clones, more than 65% occurring once; the ten biggest clones make up under 1.5%. Specimen: PBMCs. These receptors all come from a man aged 50-60 years in good health and CMV-seropositive.

The rearrangement joins TRBV6-1 to TRBJ2-1; 8 nucleotides line up with TRBD1. From germline, CDR1 is MNHNS and CDR2 SASEGT. This CDR3 contains 15 residues. V was clipped by 7 bases and J by 7 bases; unmatched bases: 12. The CDR3 sequence: CASIFQTGVGNEQFF. CDR3 coding DNA: TGTGCCAGCATATTCCAGACAGGGGTAGGGAATGAGCAGTTCTTC.

The rearrangement joins TRBV7-9 to TRBJ2-3; 10 bases line up with TRBD2. This CDR3 spans 14 amino acids. Germline CDR1 is SEHNR and CDR2 is FQNEAQ (reference sequence). The V and J ends lost 3 bases and 6 bases, in that order; junction bases with no gene match: 3. The CDR3 nucleotides read TGTGCCAGCAGCTTTAGCGGGAGGAGGGATACGCAGTATTTT. It codes for CASSFSGRRDTQYF.

This sequence joins TRBV6-5 and TRBJ1-4, with a possible D match to TRBD1 (6 bases). This CDR3 region has 11 residues. V was cut by 6 bases and J by 13 bases, with 12 bases left in between. Germline V gives CDR1 MNHEY, CDR2 SVGAGI. The chain's CDR3 is CASSQGRGLFF. Written as DNA, the CDR3 is TGTGCCAGCAGCCAGGGGAGAGGACTGTTTTTT.

The genes are TRBV6-4 and TRBJ2-2, with D perhaps TRBD1 (6 bases). The CDR3 has 15 amino acids. V lost 4 bases and J lost 3, with 12 bases in between. Germline values: CDR1 MRHNA, CDR2 SNTAGT. The CDR3: CASSAGAPDTGELFF. The CDR3 DNA reads TGTGCCAGCAGTGCAGGGGCCCCCGACACCGGGGAGCTGTTTTTT.

The V and J genes are TRBV28 and TRBJ1-3; D ambiguous. Trimming shortened V by 2 bases and J by 0 bases, and 8 bases separated the two germline ends. This CDR3 region has 15 residues. CDR1 MDHEN and CDR2 SYDVKM come from the germline V gene. This chain's CDR3 is CASSLGSRSGNTIYF. CDR3 coding DNA: TGTGCCAGCAGTTTAGGGAGCCGCTCTGGAAACACCATATATTTT.

This clone came up once. The junction differs from germline at one of its ends, possibly a read error. In the same sample, other DNA sequences code for this CDR3. The chain recombines TRBV4-3 with TRBJ2-7, with D unclear. The CDR3 sequence is 15 residues long. CDR1 and CDR2 from the germline V gene are LGHNA and YSLEER. Here the CDR3 DNA reads TGCGCCAGCAGCCAAGATGGCAGCCGAGGTTCCGAGCAGTATTTC. It is translated as CASSQDGSRGSEQYF.

This clone was observed once. The CDR3 here is CASSSNRAEGEKLFF. The CDR3 DNA reads as TGTGCCAGCAGCTCTAACAGGGCAGAGGGTGAAAAACTGTTTTTT. The chain uses TRBV11-2 and TRBJ1-4, with D possibly being TRBD1 (6 bases). With 4 bases removed from V and 7 bases from J, the gap between germline ends came to 16 bases. From germline, CDR1 is SGHAT and CDR2 FQNNGV. The CDR3 is 15 amino acids.

The chain has TRBV10-3 and TRBJ1-5; D ambiguous. The CDR3 loop spans 15 amino acids. Deletions cut 4 bases from V and 2 bases from J, with 12 bases between. Per germline, CDR1 ENHRY and CDR2 SYGVKD. The CDR3 spells CAISATPGGNQPQHF. DNA for the CDR3: TGTGCCATCAGTGCCACCCCCGGGGGCAATCAGCCCCAGCATTTT.

The V call is TRBV6-5, the J call TRBJ2-3, with a possible D match to TRBD2 (6 bases). CDR3 size: 15 residues. V was clipped by 2 bases and J by 6 bases, with 15 bases between them. Germline CDR1 MNHEY, CDR2 SVGAGI. CDR3 amino acids: CASSYQTGVGDTQYF. The CDR3 nucleotides read TGTGCCAGCAGTTACCAAACGGGAGTGGGGGATACGCAGTATTTT.

The chain joins TRBV11-2 to TRBJ1-4; 7 nucleotides align to TRBD1. CDR1 SGHAT and CDR2 FQNNGV come from the germline V gene. This CDR3 region has 11 residues. V was clipped by 3 bases and J by 15 bases; unmatched bases: 4. CDR3: CASSLTGRLFF. The CDR3 nucleotides read TGTGCCAGCAGCTTGACAGGGCGGTTGTTTTTT.

The V and J genes are TRBV13 and TRBJ2-7, with D maybe TRBD2 (6 bases). Germline CDR1 PRHDT, CDR2 FYEKMQ (reference sequence). The CDR3 sequence is 15 residues long. Trimming took 3 bases from V and 3 from J, leaving 15 bases between them. The CDR3 spells CASSFLASGDYEQYF. The DNA for the CDR3 is TGTGCCAGCAGCTTCCTAGCCTCGGGAGACTACGAGCAGTACTTC.

This clone was observed a few times. The chain recombines TRBV30 with TRBJ1-4, with 9 bases that match TRBD1. Germline values: CDR1 GTSNPN, CDR2 SVGIG (reference sequence). The CDR3 loop spans 14 amino acids. Trimming at V came to 0 bases and at J to 11 bases, leaving 7 bases not matched to a gene. CDR3 loop: CAWSVPQGAGKLFF. CDR3 in DNA: TGTGCCTGGAGTGTACCACAGGGGGCTGGTAAACTGTTTTTT.

V usage is TRBV6-1 and J usage is TRBJ2-7; D ambiguous. CDR3 length: 14 amino acids. The V and J ends lost 3 bases and 0 bases respectively, with 9 bases between them. CDR1 and CDR2 (germline): MNHNS, SASEGT. The CDR3 nucleotides read TGTGCCAGCAGTGAGGAGCCCCGCTCCTACGAGCAGTACTTC. It specifies CASSEEPRSYEQYF.

This clone came up once. Other DNA sequences of this sample code for an identical CDR3. The rearrangement joins TRBV2 to TRBJ1-2, with 7 nucleotides matching TRBD1. This CDR3 comprises 13 residues. Germline trimming cut 5 bases from V and 2 bases from J; bases unmatched to any gene: 2. Germline CDR1 and CDR2: SNHLY and FYNNEI. The CDR3 reads CASSRDSNYGYTF. As DNA, the CDR3 is TGTGCCAGCAGTCGGGACAGCAACTATGGCTACACCTTC. The variable domain in full, with the rest retrieved from reference TRBV2 and TRBJ1-2, is EPEVTQTPSHQVTQMGQEVILRCVPISNHLYFYWYRQILGQKVEFLVSFYNNEISEKSEIFDDQFSVERPDGSNFTLKIRSTKLEDSAMYFCASSRDSNYGYTFGSGTRLTVV.

The rearrangement joins TRBV27 to TRBJ2-5, with D possibly being TRBD1 (5 bases). Germline-derived CDR1 and CDR2 are MNHEY and SMNVEV (reference sequence). The ends were cut back, 6 bases at V and 5 bases at J, with 10 bases in the middle. This CDR3 spans 12 amino acids. The CDR3 region has the DNA TGTGCCAGCAGGGGGCCGTGGGAGACCCAGTACTTC. Amino acids: CASRGPWETQYF.

The chain links TRBV28 to TRBJ1-1; tentative D call: TRBD1 (6 bases). V dropped 6 bases and J dropped 3 bases, with 14 bases sitting between them. The CDR3 runs 14 residues. Germline V gene data show CDR1 as MDHEN and CDR2 as SYDVKM. CDR3 DNA: TGTGCCAGCAGCCCCCAGGGGTCCTACACTGAAGCTTTCTTT. Translation gives CASSPQGSYTEAFF.

The count of this clone is one. The chain links TRBV7-9 to TRBJ1-1, with a weak D call TRBD1 (5 bases). CDR3 length: 13 residues. Germline values: CDR1 SEHNR, CDR2 FQNEAQ (reference sequence). The V end was cut by 7 bases, the J end by 1 base, with 10 bases between. The CDR3 DNA reads as TGTGCCAGCACCGACGGGGGGAACACTGAAGCTTTCTTT. This gives the protein CASTDGGNTEAFF.

The V and J genes are TRBV6-6 and TRBJ1-6; 7 bases are shared with TRBD1. The CDR3 spans 16 residues. CDR1 and CDR2 (germline): MNHNY, SVGAGI (reference sequence). The trim removed 8 bases at V and 0 bases at J, leaving 7 bases unmatched. The CDR3 DNA sequence: TGTGCCAGCTCCCCCAGGGGGAGCTCCTATAATTCACCCCTCCACTTT. It specifies CASSPRGSSYNSPLHF.

This clone was detected a few times. The V gene is TRBV28, the J gene TRBJ2-6; D remains unclear. This CDR3 has 13 residues. Germline CDR1 is MDHEN and CDR2 is SYDVKM. Trimming took off 6 bases at V and 2 bases at J, with 5 bases between the two ends. CDR3 amino acids: CASRAAGANVLTF. In nucleotides, the CDR3 is TGTGCCAGCAGGGCTGCTGGGGCCAACGTCCTGACTTTC. The full variable domain, rest sourced from reference TRBV28 and TRBJ2-6, is DVKVTQSSRYLVKRTGEKVFLECVQDMDHENMFWYRQDPGLGLRLIYFSYDVKMKEKGDIPEGYSVSREKKERFSLILESASTNQTSMYLCASRAAGANVLTFGAGSRLTVL.

The chain employs TRBV7-2 and TRBJ2-2, with no clear D. Germline V gene data show CDR1 as SGHTA and CDR2 as FQGNSA. V was clipped by 0 bases and J by 10 bases, with 9 bases between them. The CDR3 has 13 residues. CDR3 nucleotide sequence: TGTGCCAGCAGCTTAGCGGCCTTCCCGGAGCTGTTTTTT. This sequence encodes CASSLAAFPELFF.

The chain uses TRBV19 and TRBJ2-2; D perhaps matches TRBD1 (6 bases). The V and J ends lost 3 bases and 1 base respectively, with 12 bases between them. Germline values: CDR1 LNHDA, CDR2 SQIVND (reference sequence). CDR3 length: 16 residues. The DNA of the CDR3 is TGTGCCAGTAGTATCCCGGGACACGGGAACACCGGGGAGCTGTTTTTT. As protein: CASSIPGHGNTGELFF.

This clone occurred a few times. The gene calls are TRBV30 and TRBJ1-1; D remains ambiguous. V dropped 1 base and J dropped 1 base, with 13 bases sitting between them. This CDR3 contains 15 residues. Germline V lookup: CDR1 GTSNPN, CDR2 SVGIG (reference sequence). CDR3 in DNA: TGTGCCTGGAGTGCCCTCGGGAGTTCGAACACTGAAGCTTTCTTT. Translating gives CAWSALGSSNTEAFF. Full variable domain (missing parts from reference TRBV30 and TRBJ1-1): SQTIHQWPATLVQPVGSPLSLECTVEGTSNPNLYWYRQAAGRGLQLLFYSVGIGQISSEVPQNLSASRPQDRQFILSSKKLLLSDSGFYLCAWSALGSSNTEAFFGQGTRLTVV.

This clone was seen a few times. The chain carries TRBV15 and TRBJ2-1; D gene uncertain. CDR1 is LNHNV, CDR2 YYDKDF, per germline (reference sequence). The CDR3 spans 17 residues. The V gene lost 0 bases and the J gene lost 0 bases, with 12 bases spanning the gap. CDR3 sequence (DNA): TGTGCCACCAGCAGAGATAGTTTGGGCGCCTCCTACAATGAGCAGTTCTTC. Translated: CATSRDSLGASYNEQFF.

This sequence joins TRBV2 and TRBJ1-5, with D possibly TRBD1 on 5 matching bases. The V gene's germline CDR1 is SNHLY and CDR2 FYNNEI. This CDR3 is built from 14 residues. The germline V and J ends were trimmed by 4 bases and 0 bases, with 7 bases remaining between them. The CDR3 is CASSAQGSNQPQHF. The CDR3 DNA is TGTGCCAGCAGTGCGCAGGGTAGCAATCAGCCCCAGCATTTT. Full variable domain (outside the CDR3, taken from reference TRBV2 and TRBJ1-5): EPEVTQTPSHQVTQMGQEVILRCVPISNHLYFYWYRQILGQKVEFLVSFYNNEISEKSEIFDDQFSVERPDGSNFTLKIRSTKLEDSAMYFCASSAQGSNQPQHFGDGTRLSIL.

The CDR3: CASSEQTGINEKLFF. CDR3 in DNA: TGTGCCAGCAGCGAGCAGACAGGGATAAATGAAAAACTGTTTTTT. The chain joins TRBV9 to TRBJ1-4, with 7 bases matching TRBD1. Per the germline V gene, CDR1 is SGDLS and CDR2 is YYNGEE. The CDR3 is 15 amino acids. Germline trimming cut 3 bases from V and 5 bases from J; bases unmatched to any gene: 7. Filled out from reference TRBV9 and TRBJ1-4, the complete variable domain reads DSGVTQTPKHLITATGQRVTLRCSPRSGDLSVYWYQQSLDQGLQFLIQYYNGEERAKGNILERFSAQQFPDLHSELNLSSLELGDSALYFCASSEQTGINEKLFFGSGTQLSVL.

This chain connects TRBV5-1 to TRBJ1-1; perhaps TRBD1 as D (5 bases). The germline V gene has CDR1 SGHRS and CDR2 YFSETQ. V lost 4 bases and J 4 bases, leaving 14 bases between the germline ends. The CDR3 has 14 amino acids. The CDR3 sequence is CASSPGGGSTEAFF. The CDR3, as DNA: TGCGCCAGCAGCCCCGGGGGGGGGAGCACTGAAGCTTTCTTT.

The V and J genes are TRBV7-8 and TRBJ2-2; 11 nucleotides align to TRBD2. This CDR3 has 16 residues. V gave up 5 bases and J gave up 5 bases; unmatched junction bases: 7. Per germline, CDR1 SGHVS and CDR2 FQNEAQ. DNA for the CDR3: TGTGCCAGCAGCCCCCGACTAGCGGGGAGGACCGGGGAGCTGTTTTTT. It specifies CASSPRLAGRTGELFF. The variable domain in full, with the rest retrieved from reference TRBV7-8 and TRBJ2-2, is GAGVSQSPRYKVAKRGQDVALRCDPISGHVSLFWYQQALGQGPEFLTYFQNEAQLDKSGLPSDRFFAERPEGSVSTLKIQRTQQEDSAVYLCASSPRLAGRTGELFFGEGSRLTVL.